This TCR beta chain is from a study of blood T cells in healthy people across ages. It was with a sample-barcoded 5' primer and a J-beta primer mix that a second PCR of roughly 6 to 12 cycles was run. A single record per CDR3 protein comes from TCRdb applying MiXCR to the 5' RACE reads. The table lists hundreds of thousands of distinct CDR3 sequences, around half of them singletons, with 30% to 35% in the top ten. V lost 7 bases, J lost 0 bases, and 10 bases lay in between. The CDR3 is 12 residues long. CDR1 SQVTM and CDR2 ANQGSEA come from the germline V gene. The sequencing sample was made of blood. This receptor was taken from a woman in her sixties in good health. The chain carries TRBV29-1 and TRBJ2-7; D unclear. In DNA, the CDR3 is TGCAGCGCAATCCAGAGCTCCTACGAGCAGTACTTC. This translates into CSAIQSSYEQYF.